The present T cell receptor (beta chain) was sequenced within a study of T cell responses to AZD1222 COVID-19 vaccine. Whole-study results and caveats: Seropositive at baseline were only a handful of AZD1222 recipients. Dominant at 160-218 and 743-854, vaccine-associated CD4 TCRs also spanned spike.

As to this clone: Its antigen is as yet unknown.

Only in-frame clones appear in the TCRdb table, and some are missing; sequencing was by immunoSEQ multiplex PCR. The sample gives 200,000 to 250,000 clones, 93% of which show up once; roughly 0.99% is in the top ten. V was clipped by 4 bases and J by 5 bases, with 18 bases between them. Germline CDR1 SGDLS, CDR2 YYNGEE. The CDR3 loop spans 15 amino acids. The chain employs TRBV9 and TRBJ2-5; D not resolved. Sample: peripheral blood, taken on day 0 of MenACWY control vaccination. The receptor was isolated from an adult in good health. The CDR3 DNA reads TGTGCCAGCAGCCTTAACCCCGACCGACCGGAGACCCAGTACTTC. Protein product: CASSLNPDRPETQYF.